A single sample gave rise to the 22 T cell receptor beta chains below, sequenced in a study of PD-L1 blockade in urothelial cancer. Time point here: peripheral blood 6 weeks after treatment start. TCRdb keeps only in-frame clones here, not all; method: immunoSEQ multiplex PCR. The table lists about 120,000 clones, 75% to 90% of them singletons, with about 1.8% in the top ten. The sequencing used PBMCs, collected around atezolizumab (anti-PD-L1) treatment. These receptors all come from a man aged 60 to 69 with urothelial cancer.

Here the CDR3 DNA reads TGTGCCATCAGTGAGTTAAGGGGAGGGCCAGATACGCAGTATTTT. Amino acid sequence: CAISELRGGPDTQYF. This chain links TRBV10-3 with TRBJ2-3; 7 nucleotides match TRBD2. This CDR3 spans 15 amino acids. With V trimmed by 1 base and J by 4 bases, 5 bases remained unmatched. CDR1 is ENHRY and CDR2 is SYGVKD in the germline V gene.

This sequence joins TRBV10-2 and TRBJ2-2; 8 positions agree with TRBD2. There are 16 residues in the CDR3. CDR1 WSHSY and CDR2 SAAADI come from the germline V gene. V trimming: 0 bases; J trimming: 6 bases; junction bases outside the gene matches: 6. The CDR3 here is CASSESSGSRAGELFF. Here the CDR3 DNA reads TGCGCCAGCAGTGAGTCGAGCGGGAGTAGGGCCGGGGAGCTGTTTTTT.

The rearrangement links TRBV10-3 to TRBJ2-3, with 8 bases fitting TRBD1. The CDR3 sequence is 17 residues long. Germline CDR1 reads ENHRY; CDR2 reads SYGVKD. Trimming took 4 bases from V and 2 from J; bases not matched to a gene: 11. The CDR3 loop reads CAISGTGQASITDTQYF. As DNA, the CDR3 is TGTGCCATCAGTGGGACGGGACAGGCGTCGATCACAGATACGCAGTATTTT.

This chain links TRBV27 with TRBJ1-5; a weak D match, TRBD1 (5 bases). The CDR3 runs to 18 residues. Looked up from germline, CDR1 is MNHEY and CDR2 is SMNVEV (reference sequence). V was cut by 8 bases and J by 0 bases, with 23 bases left in between. CDR3 sequence (DNA): TGTGCCAGCCTCCCCGCGGGACGATTAATTTATAGCAATCAGCCCCAGCATTTT. Translation gives CASLPAGRLIYSNQPQHF.

The gene calls are TRBV7-3 and TRBJ2-7; D not resolved. The CDR3 totals 13 residues. Germline CDR1 is SGHTA and CDR2 is FQGTGA. V shed 1 base and J shed 6 bases, with 10 bases lying between them. The CDR3 DNA follows: TGTGCCAGCAGCTTAATGTTAGCCCGCGAGCAGTACTTC. As protein: CASSLMLAREQYF.

J is TRBJ2-1 and V is TRBV12-5; D gene unclear. Germline V gene data show CDR1 as LGHNT and CDR2 as FRNRAP. The CDR3 loop spans 12 amino acids. V lost 7 bases and J 3 bases, leaving 7 bases between the germline ends. CDR3 sequence (DNA): TGTGCTAGTGACCCGGGCTACAATGAGCAGTTCTTC. This translates into CASDPGYNEQFF.

The genes are TRBV9 and TRBJ2-2; TRBD1 agrees at 9 bases. The CDR3 contains 17 residues. The germline gives CDR1 SGDLS, CDR2 YYNGEE. The trim removed 0 bases at V and 5 bases at J, leaving 8 bases unmatched. The CDR3 protein is CASSVDKDRGGTGELFF. DNA of the CDR3: TGTGCCAGCAGCGTAGACAAAGACAGGGGGGGGACCGGGGAGCTGTTTTTT.

The count of this clone is one. This chain joins TRBV4-1 and TRBJ2-1, with TRBD2 identical over 10 bases. The CDR3 is made up of 19 amino acids. Germline trimming cut 0 bases from V and 2 bases from J; bases unmatched to any gene: 10. Germline V gene lookup returns CDR1 MGHRA and CDR2 YSYEKL. CDR3 DNA sequence: TGCGCCAGCAGCCAAGAAGATCCTAGCGGGAGAGCAGCCTACAATGAGCAGTTCTTC. Translation gives CASSQEDPSGRAAYNEQFF.

In this sample, this clone turned up once. This chain uses TRBV5-4 with TRBJ2-7; 8 nucleotides align to TRBD1. The CDR3 consists of 14 residues. J was trimmed by 2 bases and V by 3 bases; bases with no gene match: 4. Germline CDR1 reads SGHNT; CDR2 reads YYREEE (reference sequence). CDR3 in amino acids: CASSSGQEAYEQYF. The CDR3 region has the DNA TGTGCCAGCAGCTCGGGACAGGAAGCCTACGAGCAGTACTTC.

The CDR3 loop reads CASSFLRGGSTDTQYF. The CDR3, as DNA: TGTGCCAGCAGCTTCCTCCGGGGGGGGAGCACAGATACGCAGTATTTT. V usage is TRBV5-4 and J usage is TRBJ2-3; 8 nucleotides line up with TRBD2. Germline assignment: CDR1 SGHNT and CDR2 YYREEE (reference sequence). Unmatched junction bases numbered 5, after V lost 2 bases and J lost 0 bases. This CDR3 comprises 16 residues.

V gene TRBV6-1 combines with J gene TRBJ1-5, with 10 positions matching TRBD1. Trimming took 6 bases from V and 2 from J; bases not matched to a gene: 1. Per the germline V gene, CDR1 is MNHNS and CDR2 is SASEGT. This CDR3 spans 14 amino acids. Written as DNA, the CDR3 is TGTGCCAGCAGGGGGACAGGGGGCAATCAGCCCCAGCATTTT. Protein: CASRGTGGNQPQHF.

This chain uses TRBV5-4 with TRBJ1-2; TRBD1 agrees at 11 bases. CDR1 is SGHNT and CDR2 is YYREEE in the germline V gene (reference sequence). This CDR3 is 15 amino acids long. V gave up 0 bases and J gave up 7 bases; unmatched junction bases: 5. The CDR3 reads CASSLGGQGAVGYTF. CDR3 coding DNA: TGTGCCAGCAGCTTGGGAGGACAGGGGGCGGTTGGCTACACCTTC. The entire variable domain, with the rest obtained from reference TRBV5-4 and TRBJ1-2, is as follows: ETGVTQSPTHLIKTRGQQVTLRCSSQSGHNTVSWYQQALGQGPQFIFQYYREEENGRGNFPPRFSGLQFPNYSSELNVNALELDDSALYLCASSLGGQGAVGYTFGSGTRLTVV.

This clone was detected once. This chain links TRBV4-3 with TRBJ2-5; 8 bases are shared with TRBD2. The germline V gene encodes CDR1 LGHNA and CDR2 YSLEER. The CDR3 spans 14 residues. V was pared by 3 bases and J by 4 bases, with 4 bases of the junction left unmatched. The CDR3 here is CASSHTSGGETQYF. In DNA form, the CDR3 reads TGCGCCAGCAGCCATACCAGCGGGGGAGAGACCCAGTACTTC.

The genes are TRBV15 and TRBJ2-4, with 7 bases that match TRBD2. In germline, CDR1 is LNHNV, CDR2 YYDKDF (reference sequence). This CDR3 comprises 12 residues. The V gene end was trimmed by 9 bases and the J gene end by 3 bases; junction bases not matched to a gene: 2. In DNA form, the CDR3 reads TGTGCCACGGGGGGGGGCAAAAACATTCAGTACTTC. Translation gives CATGGGKNIQYF.

The chain links TRBV18 to TRBJ1-5, with 7 bases fitting TRBD1. The J segment lost 7 bases and the V segment lost 2 bases, leaving 11 bases of the junction unmatched. The CDR3 is made up of 16 amino acids. From germline, CDR1 is KGHSH and CDR2 LQKENI. CDR3 nucleotides: TGTGCCAGCTCACCAGGTCTAGGACAGGTCATACAGCCCCAGCATTTT. Amino acid sequence: CASSPGLGQVIQPQHF.

Only one count was recorded for this clone. The gene calls are TRBV4-1 and TRBJ2-5; 8 bases align to TRBD2. Germline V gene data show CDR1 as MGHRA and CDR2 as YSYEKL. V shed 1 base, J shed 3 bases, and the junction held 4 bases outside the gene matches. The CDR3 length is 15 residues. The CDR3 loop is CASSQVELAEETQYF. CDR3 nucleotides: TGCGCCAGCAGCCAAGTTGAACTAGCGGAAGAGACCCAGTACTTC.

The chain is built from TRBV4-1 and TRBJ2-7, with a tentative D call TRBD2 (6 bases). Germline CDR1 and CDR2: MGHRA and YSYEKL. CDR3 size: 12 residues. The V end was cut by 4 bases, the J end by 3 bases, with 7 bases between. In DNA form, the CDR3 reads TGCGCCAGCAGCCCGGAGGGCTACGAGCAGTACTTC. Translated: CASSPEGYEQYF.

V usage is TRBV19 and J usage is TRBJ2-1; D may be TRBD2 (6 bases). This CDR3 contains 14 residues. V was cut by 5 bases and J by 5 bases, with 13 bases left in between. Germline CDR1 LNHDA, CDR2 SQIVND (reference sequence). CDR3 nucleotides: TGTGCCAGTAGTCTCACTAGCCCGCACAATGAGCAGTTCTTC. As protein: CASSLTSPHNEQFF.

The rearrangement joins TRBV11-2 to TRBJ2-7; perhaps TRBD1 as D (6 bases). The germline V gene encodes CDR1 SGHAT and CDR2 FQNNGV. The germline V and J ends were trimmed by 5 bases and 6 bases, with 17 bases remaining between them. The CDR3 sequence is 14 residues long. The CDR3 protein is CASSKSRDNLEQYF. The CDR3 region has the DNA TGTGCCAGCAGCAAATCACGGGACAACCTCGAGCAGTACTTC.

The chain carries TRBV11-2 and TRBJ2-1, with D perhaps matching TRBD1 (5 bases). The CDR3 has 13 amino acids. The V gene lost 7 bases and the J gene lost 5 bases, with 12 bases spanning the gap. CDR1 is SGHAT and CDR2 is FQNNGV in the germline V gene. The CDR3 DNA follows: TGTGCCAGCACCTCGGACAACCACAATGAGCAGTTCTTC. This gives the protein CASTSDNHNEQFF.

The rearrangement links TRBV29-1 to TRBJ1-1; D gene unclear. This CDR3 comprises 12 residues. Germline CDR1 and CDR2: SQVTM and ANQGSEA. CDR3 amino acids: CIGSLSNTEAFF. CDR3 DNA sequence: TGCATCGGTTCTTTAAGTAACACTGAAGCTTTCTTT.

The rearrangement links TRBV9 to TRBJ2-2; 12 bases line up with TRBD2. Per germline, CDR1 SGDLS and CDR2 YYNGEE. This CDR3 has 15 amino acids. Trimming at V came to 3 bases and at J to 10 bases, leaving 7 bases not matched to a gene. In nucleotides, the CDR3 is TGTGCCAGCAGCGCTTTGGCTAGCGGGAGGGAGGAGCTGTTTTTT. Its translation is CASSALASGREELFF.